One sample yielded the 4 T cell receptor beta chains listed below, sequenced in a study of shared clonotypes between healthy human individuals. The protocol was immunoSEQ multiplex PCR, while the TCRdb copy is restricted to in-frame clones and leaves out a portion. The sample lists a few million clones, about 92% seen once, with over 0.12% in the top ten. Sequencing input: naive CD4+ T cells sorted from blood. The subset was: CD45RA+ positively selected. The receptor source for this set is a man aged 18 to 30 in good health.

V is TRBV15 and J is TRBJ2-1, with 10 bases matching TRBD2. V lost 4 bases and J lost 1; bases outside the gene matches: 4. From germline, CDR1 is LNHNV and CDR2 YYDKDF (reference sequence). The CDR3 is 16 residues long. The CDR3 sequence is CATSTLSGGSYNEQFF. The CDR3 DNA follows: TGTGCCACCAGCACCCTTAGCGGGGGGTCCTACAATGAGCAGTTCTTC. Drawing the rest from reference TRBV15 and TRBJ2-1, the complete variable domain is DAMVIQNPRYQVTQFGKPVTLSCSQTLNHNVMYWYQQKSSQAPKLLFHYYDKDFNNEADTPDNFQSRRPNTSFCFLDIRSPGLGDTAMYLCATSTLSGGSYNEQFFGPGTRLTVL.

In DNA, the CDR3 is TGTGCCAGCAGCTCCAGGACAGGGCCCTTGGACATTCAGTACTTC. This sequence encodes CASSSRTGPLDIQYF. The rearrangement links TRBV7-2 to TRBJ2-4; 8 bases agree with TRBD1. J gave up 8 bases and V 4 bases, and 10 bases lay outside the gene matches. The CDR3 has 15 amino acids. Germline CDR1 SGHTA, CDR2 FQGNSA.

This clone was detected only once. This rearrangement joins TRBV5-1 to TRBJ2-1, with 8 bases matching TRBD1. J lost 6 bases, V lost 4 bases, and 9 bases had no gene match. In germline, CDR1 is SGHRS, CDR2 YFSETQ. This CDR3 region has 15 residues. CDR3 nucleotides: TGCGCCAGCAGCCGTCGACAGGGGCCTGTCAATGAGCAGTTCTTC. It specifies CASSRRQGPVNEQFF.

This chain uses TRBV15 with TRBJ2-6; D uncertain. The length of the CDR3 is 14 residues. Germline CDR1 and CDR2: LNHNV and YYDKDF (reference sequence). V was pared by 3 bases and J by 4 bases, with 7 bases between. The CDR3 loop is CATSSPSGANVLTF. In nucleotides, the CDR3 is TGTGCCACCAGCAGCCCTTCCGGGGCCAACGTCCTGACTTTC.